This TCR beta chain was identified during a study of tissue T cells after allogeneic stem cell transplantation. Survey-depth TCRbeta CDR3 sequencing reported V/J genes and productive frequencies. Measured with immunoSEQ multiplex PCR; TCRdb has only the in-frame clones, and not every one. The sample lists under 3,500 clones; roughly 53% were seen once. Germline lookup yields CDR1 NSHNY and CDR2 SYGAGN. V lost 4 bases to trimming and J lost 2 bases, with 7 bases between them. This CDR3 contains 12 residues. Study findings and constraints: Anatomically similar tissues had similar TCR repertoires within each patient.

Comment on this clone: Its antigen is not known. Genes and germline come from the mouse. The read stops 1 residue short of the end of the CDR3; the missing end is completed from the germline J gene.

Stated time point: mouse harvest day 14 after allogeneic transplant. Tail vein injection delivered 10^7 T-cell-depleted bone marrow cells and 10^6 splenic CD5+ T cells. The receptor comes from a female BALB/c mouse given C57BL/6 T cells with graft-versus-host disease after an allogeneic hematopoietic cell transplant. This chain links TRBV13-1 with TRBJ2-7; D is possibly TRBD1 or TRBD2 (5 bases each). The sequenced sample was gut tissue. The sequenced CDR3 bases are TGTGCCAGCAGTCGGGGCCCCTATGAACAGTAC. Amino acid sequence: CASSRGPYEQY. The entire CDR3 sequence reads CASSRGPYEQYF.